This TCR beta chain was identified during a study of blood T cell repertoires in COVID-19. Overall study context: Samples came from the United States, Italy and Spain, spanning acute and convalescent COVID-19. Sources were T cells, B-cell-depleted T cells, or PBMCs; the material itself was cDNA or gDNA.

Profiled with immunoSEQ multiplex PCR; TCRdb holds only in-frame clones, not every one. The repertoire includes under 200,000 clones, approximately 91% of them detected once, and approximately 2% sits in the top ten. This receptor was taken from a man aged 18 to 29 with acute or convalescent COVID-19. Sample: peripheral blood.

The CDR3 DNA sequence: TGTGCCACCAGCAGCGCCGGGACAGCGAGCCTCAATCAGCCCCAGCATTTT. Translation: CATSSAGTASLNQPQHF. The gene calls are TRBV15 and TRBJ1-5; 7 bases are shared with TRBD1. The CDR3 has 17 amino acids. Germline-derived CDR1 and CDR2 are LNHNV and YYDKDF (reference sequence). V trimming: 3 bases; J trimming: 3 bases; junction bases outside the gene matches: 11.